This T cell receptor (beta chain) was documented in a study of blood T cell repertoires in COVID-19. At the level of the study: Sites across the United States, Italy and Spain contributed samples from acute and convalescent COVID-19.

V gave up 0 bases and J gave up 4 bases, with 14 bases separating them. The CDR3 runs 15 residues. Germline CDR1 reads SGDLS; CDR2 reads YYNGEE. Enrollment of patients from Seattle took place during active infection, with longitudinal follow-up. The data were produced by immunoSEQ multiplex PCR, yet TCRdb's version contains in-frame clones alone and is incomplete. Found here are 250,000 to 300,000 clones, approximately 86% of them singletons; the top ten hold roughly 5.6%. This clone was detected a few times. The sequence derives from a woman aged 55-70 years with COVID-19, enrolled during active disease. The sequenced sample was peripheral blood. The V gene is TRBV9, the J gene TRBJ2-7, with D perhaps TRBD1 (5 bases). As DNA, the CDR3 is TGTGCCAGCAGCGTAGCGGCAGGGAATGCTTACGAGCAGTACTTC. Encoded protein: CASSVAAGNAYEQYF. Full variable domain (outside the CDR3, taken from reference TRBV9 and TRBJ2-7): DSGVTQTPKHLITATGQRVTLRCSPRSGDLSVYWYQQSLDQGLQFLIQYYNGEERAKGNILERFSAQQFPDLHSELNLSSLELGDSALYFCASSVAAGNAYEQYFGPGTRLTVT.